This T cell receptor (beta chain) is from a study of Ad26.COV2.S vaccination and SARS-CoV-2 variants. Study-wide context: Intramuscular Ad26.COV2.S at 5x10^10 or 1x10^11 viral particles. Study conclusions and caveats: In vaccinated individuals, spike-specific CD8+ and CD4+ T cell responses reportedly displayed substantial breadth. Vaccine recipients showed a spike-specific TCR breadth that was higher than in placebo recipients.

Data came from immunoSEQ multiplex PCR; TCRdb stores just in-frame clones and leaves some out. The sample shows about 500,000 clones, about 89% of them seen only once. Between the trimmed V and J ends, which lost 5 bases and 5 bases, there was a span of 16 bases. The CDR3 length is 14 residues. Germline CDR1 and CDR2: PRHDT and FYEKMQ (reference sequence). Treatment specified: around 19 received Ad26.COV2.S at low or high dose, single or two shots; 5 received placebo; per-sample allocation not given. Samples were taken on day 63 after the first vaccine or placebo injection. This person who donated was an adult of 18-55 years in Boston. With regard to this clone: Its antigen is unidentified.

This sample comprised peripheral blood, obtained in a trial of Ad26.COV2.S vaccine versus placebo. This sequence joins TRBV13 and TRBJ2-7; D tentatively fits TRBD1 or TRBD2 (5 bases each). The receptor was derived from a person aged 18-60 years who received the Ad26.COV2.S COVID-19 vaccine or a placebo. CDR3 protein: CASSPWDPNNEQYF. CDR3 coding DNA: TGTGCCAGCAGCCCATGGGACCCAAACAACGAGCAGTACTTC.